The subject of this entry is one T cell receptor (beta chain). Antigen unknown. This record comes from a study of cytomegalovirus exposure and HLA in healthy donors. Data came from immunoSEQ multiplex PCR; TCRdb stores just in-frame clones and leaves some out. Of about 160,000 clones in the sample, approximately 86% were seen once. General study findings and limits: One later analysis, an examination of the roughly 130 validation repertoires, found that first-cohort TCR clusters tended to co-occur in them.

The CDR3 loop spans 14 amino acids. The germline V gene has CDR1 MDHEN and CDR2 SYDVKM. V shed 7 bases and J 4 bases; nucleotides not matched to a gene: 6. The chain employs TRBV28 and TRBJ2-7; 11 bases agree with TRBD2. Sequencing used PBMCs. The source of this sequence is a woman between 18 and 29 years old in good health and CMV-seronegative. The CDR3 region is CASIETSGAYEQYF. The CDR3 bases are TGTGCCAGCATAGAGACTAGCGGGGCATACGAGCAGTACTTC.